This TCR beta chain was identified during a study of tumor and adjacent non-tumor tissue in lung cancer (dated by TCRdb to the late 2010s). Turning to the overall study: The cohort included more than 9 adenocarcinoma, a couple of squamous cell carcinoma and 1 small cell lung cancer patients. TCRbeta CDR3 sequencing was performed on 25 to 30 paired specimens, with one tumor sample and one normal lung sample collected per patient. Sequencing generated a total of approximately 130,000,000 productive TCRbeta reads, averaging about 4.2 million reads per sample. Among the 15 or so patients, ages ranged from about 31 to 76 years, roughly 10 were men and 5 were women, and disease was TNM stage I to III. Bulk TCRbeta repertoires were compared between lung tumor tissue and matched distant non-tumor lung tissue obtained from roughly 16 lung cancer patients. The study at large found these results: TCR diversity was significantly higher in younger patients, and higher tumor TCR diversity was associated with shorter overall and disease-free survival. Significantly higher TCR diversity (inverse Simpson) was observed in tumor tissue than in normal lung tissue (431.37 vs 166.20, P = 0.0075, Mann-Whitney U test). Peripheral blood was not sequenced, so blood TCRbeta repertoires in these lung cancer patients were not examined. Neither the sequencing platform nor unique molecular identifiers are mentioned in the methods. Only 15 patients were included in the cohort, and the need for larger samples and more detailed clinical data was noted by the authors. In normal lung, the top 100 clones accounted for a significantly larger cumulative share of the repertoire than in tumor tissue.

Bulk unsorted tissue served as the source for RNA extraction, and RNA quality was assessed using a NanoDrop ND-1000 and an Agilent 2100. For the normal lung samples, distant non-tumor tissue was collected more than 3 cm away from the tumor edge. The donors were newly diagnosed lung cancer patients admitted for thoracic surgery in China from August to November 2014 who had not received prior chemotherapy. The study excluded patients who had received radiotherapy or chemotherapy before or who had another cancer at the same time. Surgical tissue pieces of about 1-2.2 cm3 were preserved in RNAlater solution and stored at -80 °C until use. Libraries came from multiplex PCR. TCRdb names Illumina HiSeq 2500 as the instrument used. TCRbeta libraries were constructed through three rounds of nested PCR with primers (Table S4) according to protocols adapted from ARM-PCR. Before sequencing, PCR products of 200-500 bp were excised from the gel and purified with the QIAquick gel extraction kit. The paper's data handling went like this. Trimmomatic was used to clean the reads, FLASH merged the cleaned reads into complete CDR3 sequences, and MiTCR assigned the sequences to V(D)J germline segments. VDJtools was used to compute clonal diversity as the inverse Simpson's index. A read counted as productive if the sequence was in-frame and lacked a premature stop codon. TCRdb passed the public sequencing reads through fastp at Q25 and MiXCR, retaining productive beta sequences. Entries that share a CDR3 protein sequence are merged under the most common genes and DNA. TCRdb's processing, not the authors' own work, is the source of the V and J calls. This sample comprises about 98,000 distinct CDR3 sequences, 80% of them detected only once. Clones ranked in the top ten supply about 31% of the sample.

Remarks on this clonotype: Its antigen target is currently unknown. A much larger clone lies a single base off, so this may be a read error.

Sequenced: distant non-tumor lung tissue. The receptor was isolated from a man between 60 and 75 years old with small cell lung cancer.

The CDR3 protein: CASSGSGWYGELFF. The nucleotide sequence is TGTGCCAGCAGTGGGTCGGGTTGGTACGGGGAGCTGTTTTTT. The rearrangement combines TRBV2 with TRBJ2-2; there is no confident call for the D gene. The germline V gene supplies CDR1 SNHLY and CDR2 FYNNEI. A distance of 13 bases separates the germline ends of V and J, which lose 4 bases and 7 bases respectively. The CDR3 measures 14 amino acids from cysteine to phenylalanine. Solely the CDR3 DNA is kept, with 42 bases framed from the first base.